The 20 T cell receptor beta chains reported below all come from one sample, sequenced in a study of early T cells in non-severe SARS-CoV-2 infection. MiXCR, applied by TCRdb to the 5' RACE reads, yields one record per CDR3 protein. Of about 71,000 distinct CDR3 sequences listed, roughly 12% were seen once; the top ten hold 2.5% to 3%. The sample here was whole blood, taken at baseline. Receptors were obtained from an adult who was a healthcare worker with PCR-confirmed SARS-CoV-2 infection or an uninfected control (not recorded which).

A few counts support this clonotype. This chain joins TRBV18 and TRBJ2-7, with 12 bases fitting TRBD1. CDR3 length equals 13 residues. With V trimmed by 3 bases and J by 6 bases, 0 bases remained unmatched. The germline V gene has CDR1 KGHSH and CDR2 LQKENI. CDR3 region: CASSPGQGAEQYF. The DNA for the CDR3 is TGTGCCAGCTCACCGGGACAGGGGGCCGAGCAGTACTTC. Drawing the rest from reference TRBV18 and TRBJ2-7, the complete variable domain is NAGVMQNPRHLVRRRGQEARLRCSPMKGHSHVYWYRQLPEEGLKFMVYLQKENIIDESGMPKERFSAEFPKEGPSILRIQQVVRGDSAAYFCASSPGQGAEQYFGPGTRLTVT.

The chain uses TRBV27 and TRBJ1-2, with D perhaps matching TRBD1 (5 bases). V was trimmed by 3 bases and J by 8 bases, leaving 16 bases between them. Looked up from germline, CDR1 is MNHEY and CDR2 is SMNVEV (reference sequence). The CDR3 has 14 residues. CDR3: CASSFRGQPPGYTF. CDR3 nucleotides: TGTGCCAGCAGTTTCCGGGGCCAACCGCCGGGCTACACCTTC.

The table lists this clonotype with a few counts. The chain carries TRBV7-9 and TRBJ2-3; unclear D gene. Trimming cost V 2 bases and J 0 bases, with 9 bases left between them. The CDR3 totals 15 residues. CDR1 and CDR2 from the germline V gene are SEHNR and FQNEAQ (reference sequence). CDR3: CASSLRASSTDTQYF. Written as DNA, the CDR3 is TGTGCCAGCAGCTTAAGGGCATCTAGCACAGATACGCAGTATTTT.

This clonotype was observed at least ten times. This sequence joins TRBV5-4 and TRBJ1-6; 8 bases match TRBD1. The CDR3 is 16 amino acids. Losses at the gene ends were 1 base for V and 9 bases for J; bases not matched to a gene: 9. Germline CDR1 reads SGHNT; CDR2 reads YYREEE (reference sequence). This CDR3 reads CASSLPGTGPSSPLHF. As DNA, the CDR3 is TGTGCCAGCAGCTTGCCCGGGACAGGTCCCAGTTCACCCCTCCACTTT.

This clonotype was detected only a few times. This chain connects TRBV9 to TRBJ2-1; 7 nucleotides match TRBD1. Germline loops: CDR1 SGDLS, CDR2 YYNGEE. This CDR3 is 16 amino acids long. With V trimmed by 0 bases and J by 4 bases, 7 bases remained unmatched. The CDR3 here is CASSVARGPPYNEQFF. The CDR3 coding sequence is TGTGCCAGCAGCGTAGCTAGGGGGCCACCTTACAATGAGCAGTTCTTC. Complete variable domain (other parts from reference TRBV9 and TRBJ2-1): DSGVTQTPKHLITATGQRVTLRCSPRSGDLSVYWYQQSLDQGLQFLIQYYNGEERAKGNILERFSAQQFPDLHSELNLSSLELGDSALYFCASSVARGPPYNEQFFGPGTRLTVL.

The chain links TRBV4-2 to TRBJ2-2, with 13 positions matching TRBD2. CDR1 and CDR2 (germline): LGHNA, YNFKEQ. The CDR3 spans 16 residues. V shed 4 bases and J 1 base; nucleotides not matched to a gene: 0. CDR3 loop: CASSRTSGGNTGELFF. The CDR3 nucleotides read TGTGCCAGCAGCCGGACTAGCGGGGGGAACACCGGGGAGCTGTTTTTT.

J is TRBJ1-1 and V is TRBV20-1, with unresolved D. V was trimmed by 0 bases and J by 5 bases, leaving 16 bases between them. The V gene's germline CDR1 is DFQATT and CDR2 SNEGSKA (reference sequence). The CDR3 contains 15 residues. The CDR3 DNA follows: TGCAGTGCTAGAGATGGTCTGACGCACGGGACTGAAGCTTTCTTT. As protein: CSARDGLTHGTEAFF.

This clonotype was detected only a few times. The chain joins TRBV9 to TRBJ1-1; D unclear. This CDR3 is built from 14 residues. Looked up from germline, CDR1 is SGDLS and CDR2 is YYNGEE. Trimming left V 0 bases short and J 0 bases short, with 6 bases between. CDR3 bases: TGTGCCAGCAGCGTAGGCTCCATGAACACTGAAGCTTTCTTT. Its protein is CASSVGSMNTEAFF. Full variable domain (missing parts from reference TRBV9 and TRBJ1-1): DSGVTQTPKHLITATGQRVTLRCSPRSGDLSVYWYQQSLDQGLQFLIQYYNGEERAKGNILERFSAQQFPDLHSELNLSSLELGDSALYFCASSVGSMNTEAFFGQGTRLTVV.

This chain joins TRBV6-1 and TRBJ2-7; 10 nucleotides align to TRBD1. CDR1 MNHNS and CDR2 SASEGT come from the germline V gene. The length of the CDR3 is 14 residues. V shed 5 bases and J 7 bases; nucleotides not matched to a gene: 8. DNA for the CDR3: TGTGCCAGCAGTTTGGACAGGGGGGTTTGGGAGCAGTACTTC. It codes for CASSLDRGVWEQYF.

There are a few counts of this clonotype. V gene TRBV11-2 combines with J gene TRBJ1-5; tentatively, D is TRBD1 (5 bases). Trimming removed 5 bases at V and 10 bases at J, with 15 bases between. The V gene's germline CDR1 is SGHAT and CDR2 FQNNGV. CDR3 length: 13 residues. CDR3: CASSLHLQDPQHF. The DNA of the CDR3 is TGTGCCAGCAGCCTCCACCTACAGGATCCCCAGCATTTT.

This clonotype was recorded at least ten times. The genes are TRBV28 and TRBJ2-2; D unresolved. Trimming removed 6 bases at V and 5 bases at J, with 13 bases between. Germline V lookup: CDR1 MDHEN, CDR2 SYDVKM. CDR3 length: 14 amino acids. CDR3 sequence: CASSQKLETGELFF. CDR3 nucleotide sequence: TGTGCCAGCAGCCAAAAGCTGGAGACCGGGGAGCTGTTTTTT.

This clonotype has only a few counts. The genes are TRBV2 and TRBJ1-3; no firm D call. Trimming removed 8 bases at V and 9 bases at J, with 17 bases between. CDR3 size: 13 residues. Germline CDR1 SNHLY, CDR2 FYNNEI. The DNA of the CDR3 is TGTGCCAGCGCCTTGACAAACCCGGGCACCATATATTTT. This sequence encodes CASALTNPGTIYF.

This chain joins TRBV5-4 and TRBJ2-3, with 8 bases aligning to TRBD1. This CDR3 has 16 residues. The germline CDR1 and CDR2 sequences are SGHNT and YYREEE (reference sequence). Trimming removed 3 bases from V and 2 bases from J; junction bases left unmatched: 8. The CDR3 loop is CASSSGQGTFTDTQYF. DNA of the CDR3: TGTGCCAGCAGCTCCGGACAGGGTACCTTCACAGATACGCAGTATTTT.

The V call is TRBV18, the J call TRBJ1-4; no clear D gene. CDR1 KGHSH and CDR2 LQKENI come from the germline V gene. The V end was cut by 4 bases, the J end by 6 bases, with 9 bases between. This CDR3 has 13 residues. The CDR3 loop reads CASSLSRDEKLFF. DNA for the CDR3: TGTGCCAGCTCACTCTCGAGGGATGAAAAACTGTTTTTT. Using reference TRBV18 and TRBJ1-4 for the parts outside the CDR3, the full variable domain is NAGVMQNPRHLVRRRGQEARLRCSPMKGHSHVYWYRQLPEEGLKFMVYLQKENIIDESGMPKERFSAEFPKEGPSILRIQQVVRGDSAAYFCASSLSRDEKLFFGSGTQLSVL.

This sequence joins TRBV29-1 and TRBJ1-1; tentatively, D is TRBD1 (5 bases). The CDR3 consists of 12 residues. From germline, CDR1 is SQVTM and CDR2 ANQGSEA. The V and J ends lost 6 bases and 4 bases respectively, with 12 bases between them. The chain's CDR3 is CSVGDVRTEAFF. The CDR3 region has the DNA TGCAGCGTGGGGGACGTCCGCACTGAAGCTTTCTTT.

This clonotype was observed a handful of times. The rearrangement links TRBV12-3 or TRBV12-4 to TRBJ2-3; 10 bases line up with TRBD2. The J segment lost 2 bases and the V segment lost 6 bases, leaving 14 bases of the junction unmatched. The CDR3 consists of 18 residues. The DNA for the CDR3 is TGTGCCAGCAGCCGGCTGGTCCTAGCGGGGGCCTCCACAGATACGCAGTATTTT. Protein sequence: CASSRLVLAGASTDTQYF.

CDR3 loop: CASSVLREETQYF. CDR3 sequence (DNA): TGTGCCAGCAGCGTATTGAGGGAGGAGACCCAGTACTTC. This rearrangement joins TRBV6-5 to TRBJ2-5; D is perhaps TRBD2 (5 bases). Germline V gene data show CDR1 as MNHEY and CDR2 as SVGAGI. Trimming pared 6 bases from V and 5 bases from J, leaving 13 bases between. The CDR3 length is 13 residues.

This clonotype was counted only a few times. The chain carries TRBV27 and TRBJ1-1, with D perhaps TRBD1 (6 bases). This CDR3 spans 15 amino acids. From germline, CDR1 is MNHEY and CDR2 SMNVEV (reference sequence). V was trimmed by 2 bases and J by 2 bases, leaving 12 bases between them. The CDR3 bases are TGTGCCAGCAGTTTAGGTTGGACAGTTAACACTGAAGCTTTCTTT. It codes for CASSLGWTVNTEAFF.

This clonotype was seen more than once but under ten times. The chain couples TRBV11-1 to TRBJ1-1, with D perhaps TRBD1 (5 bases). V lost 0 bases and J 0 bases, leaving 8 bases between the germline ends. This CDR3 is 15 amino acids long. From germline, CDR1 is SGHAT and CDR2 FQDESV (reference sequence). This CDR3 is CASSLARQLNTEAFF. For the CDR3, the DNA is TGTGCCAGCAGCTTAGCCAGACAGTTGAACACTGAAGCTTTCTTT.

V and J are TRBV12-3 or TRBV12-4 and TRBJ2-3, with D perhaps matching TRBD1 (5 bases). Trimming took 2 bases from V and 4 from J, leaving 10 bases between them. The CDR3 is made up of 14 amino acids. DNA for the CDR3: TGTGCCAGCAGTTTAAGCCAGGGATCAGATACGCAGTATTTT. This encodes CASSLSQGSDTQYF.